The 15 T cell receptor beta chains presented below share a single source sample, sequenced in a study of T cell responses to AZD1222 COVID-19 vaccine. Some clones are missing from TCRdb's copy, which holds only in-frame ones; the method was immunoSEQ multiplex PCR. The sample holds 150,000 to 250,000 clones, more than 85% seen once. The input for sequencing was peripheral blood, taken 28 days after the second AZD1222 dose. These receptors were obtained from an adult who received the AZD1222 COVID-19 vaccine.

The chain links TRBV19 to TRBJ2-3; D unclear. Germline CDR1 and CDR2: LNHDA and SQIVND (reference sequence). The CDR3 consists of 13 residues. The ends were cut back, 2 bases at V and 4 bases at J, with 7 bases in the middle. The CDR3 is CASSIRGADTQYF. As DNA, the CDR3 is TGTGCCAGTAGTATACGTGGAGCAGATACGCAGTATTTT.

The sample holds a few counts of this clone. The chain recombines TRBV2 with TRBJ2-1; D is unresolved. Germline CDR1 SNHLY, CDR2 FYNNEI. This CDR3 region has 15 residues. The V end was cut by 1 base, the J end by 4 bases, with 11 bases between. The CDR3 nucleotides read TGTGCCAGCAGTGAAGAGGTAGTTACGTACAATGAGCAGTTCTTC. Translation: CASSEEVVTYNEQFF. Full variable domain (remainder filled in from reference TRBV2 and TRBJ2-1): EPEVTQTPSHQVTQMGQEVILRCVPISNHLYFYWYRQILGQKVEFLVSFYNNEISEKSEIFDDQFSVERPDGSNFTLKIRSTKLEDSAMYFCASSEEVVTYNEQFFGPGTRLTVL.

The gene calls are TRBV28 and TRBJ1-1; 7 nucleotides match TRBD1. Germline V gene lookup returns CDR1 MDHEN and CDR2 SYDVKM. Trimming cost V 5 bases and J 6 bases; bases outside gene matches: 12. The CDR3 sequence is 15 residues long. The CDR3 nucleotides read TGTGCCAGCAGTGAACTACAGGGGAAAGTCGCTGAAGCTTTCTTT. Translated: CASSELQGKVAEAFF.

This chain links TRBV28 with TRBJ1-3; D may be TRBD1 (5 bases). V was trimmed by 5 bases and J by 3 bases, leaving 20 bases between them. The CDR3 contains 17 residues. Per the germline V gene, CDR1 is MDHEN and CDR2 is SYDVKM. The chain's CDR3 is CASSPLEERGSGNTIYF. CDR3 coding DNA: TGTGCCAGCAGTCCCCTCGAGGAGAGGGGAAGTGGAAACACCATATATTTT. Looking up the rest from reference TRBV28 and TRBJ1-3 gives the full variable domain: DVKVTQSSRYLVKRTGEKVFLECVQDMDHENMFWYRQDPGLGLRLIYFSYDVKMKEKGDIPEGYSVSREKKERFSLILESASTNQTSMYLCASSPLEERGSGNTIYFGEGSWLTVV.

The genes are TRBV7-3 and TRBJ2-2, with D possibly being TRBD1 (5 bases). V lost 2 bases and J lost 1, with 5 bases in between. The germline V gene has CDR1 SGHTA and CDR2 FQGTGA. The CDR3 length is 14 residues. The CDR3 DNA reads TGTGCCAGCAGCTTAGACAGGAACACCGGGGAGCTGTTTTTT. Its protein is CASSLDRNTGELFF.

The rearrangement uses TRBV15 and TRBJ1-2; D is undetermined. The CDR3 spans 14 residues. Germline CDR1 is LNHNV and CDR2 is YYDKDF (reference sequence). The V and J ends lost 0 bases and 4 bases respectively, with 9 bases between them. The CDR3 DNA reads TGTGCCACCAGCAGAGATTGGGTTCCCTATGGCTACACCTTC. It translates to CATSRDWVPYGYTF.

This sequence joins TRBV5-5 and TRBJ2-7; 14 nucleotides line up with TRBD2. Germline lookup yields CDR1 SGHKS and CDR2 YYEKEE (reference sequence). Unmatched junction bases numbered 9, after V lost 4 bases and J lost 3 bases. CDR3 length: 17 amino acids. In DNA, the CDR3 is TGTGCCAGCAGCCCCGGGACTAGCGGGAGCGGATTCTACGAGCAGTACTTC. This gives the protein CASSPGTSGSGFYEQYF.

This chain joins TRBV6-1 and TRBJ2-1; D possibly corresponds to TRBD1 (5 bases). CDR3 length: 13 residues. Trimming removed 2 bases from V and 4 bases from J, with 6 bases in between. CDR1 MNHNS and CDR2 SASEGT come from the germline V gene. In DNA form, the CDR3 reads TGTGCCAGCAGTGAACCAGGGTACAATGAGCAGTTCTTC. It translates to CASSEPGYNEQFF.

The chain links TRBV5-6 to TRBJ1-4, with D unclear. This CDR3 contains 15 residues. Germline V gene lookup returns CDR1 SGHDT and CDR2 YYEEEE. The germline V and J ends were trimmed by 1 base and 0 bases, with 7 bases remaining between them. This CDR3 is CASSLWGSTNEKLFF. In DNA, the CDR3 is TGTGCCAGCAGCTTGTGGGGTTCAACTAATGAAAAACTGTTTTTT. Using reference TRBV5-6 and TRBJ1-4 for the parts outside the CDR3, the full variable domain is DAGVTQSPTHLIKTRGQQVTLRCSPKSGHDTVSWYQQALGQGPQFIFQYYEEEERQRGNFPDRFSGHQFPNYSSELNVNALLLGDSALYLCASSLWGSTNEKLFFGSGTQLSVL.

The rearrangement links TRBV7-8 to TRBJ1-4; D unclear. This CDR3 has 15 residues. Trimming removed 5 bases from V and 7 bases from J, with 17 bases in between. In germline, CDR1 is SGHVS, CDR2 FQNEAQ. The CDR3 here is CASSRNFGLAEKLFF. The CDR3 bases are TGTGCCAGCAGCCGAAACTTTGGACTGGCTGAAAAACTGTTTTTT. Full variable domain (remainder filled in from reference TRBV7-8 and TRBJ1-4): GAGVSQSPRYKVAKRGQDVALRCDPISGHVSLFWYQQALGQGPEFLTYFQNEAQLDKSGLPSDRFFAERPEGSVSTLKIQRTQQEDSAVYLCASSRNFGLAEKLFFGSGTQLSVL.

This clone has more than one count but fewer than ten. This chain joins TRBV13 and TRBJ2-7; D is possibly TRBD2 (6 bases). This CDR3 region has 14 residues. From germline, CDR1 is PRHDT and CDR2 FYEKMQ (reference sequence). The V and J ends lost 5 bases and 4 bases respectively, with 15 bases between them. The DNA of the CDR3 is TGTGCCAGCAGCCAGGAGGGCCAGACGTACGAGCAGTACTTC. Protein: CASSQEGQTYEQYF.

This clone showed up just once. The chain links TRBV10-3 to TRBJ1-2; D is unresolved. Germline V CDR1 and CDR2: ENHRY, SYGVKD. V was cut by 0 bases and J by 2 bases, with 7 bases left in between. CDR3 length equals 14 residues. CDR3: CAISESWQNYGYTF. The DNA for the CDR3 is TGTGCCATCAGTGAGTCGTGGCAGAACTATGGCTACACCTTC.

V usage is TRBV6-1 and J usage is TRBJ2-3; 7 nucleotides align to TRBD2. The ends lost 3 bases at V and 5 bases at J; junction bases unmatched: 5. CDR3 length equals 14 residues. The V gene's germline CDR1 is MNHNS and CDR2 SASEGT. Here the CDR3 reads CASSERERGDTQYF. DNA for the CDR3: TGTGCCAGCAGTGAGCGGGAGAGGGGAGATACGCAGTATTTT.

The CDR3 DNA reads as TGTGCCGGATCAACACCTGGCTACACCTTC. This sequence encodes CAGSTPGYTF. The V call is TRBV30, the J call TRBJ1-2, with unresolved D. This CDR3 has 10 residues. The V end lost 8 bases, the J end lost 7 bases, and 11 bases lay between the germline ends. The germline CDR1 and CDR2 sequences are GTSNPN and SVGIG (reference sequence).

The DNA for the CDR3 is TGTGCCAGCAGCCCCAGACAGGGGGCCACTCAGCCCCAGCATTTT. It specifies CASSPRQGATQPQHF. The chain links TRBV7-2 to TRBJ1-5; 10 bases are shared with TRBD1. Germline lookup yields CDR1 SGHTA and CDR2 FQGNSA. V lost 5 bases to trimming and J lost 6 bases; unmatched junction nucleotides: 7. CDR3 length: 15 amino acids.